This TCR beta chain originates from a study of shared clonotypes between healthy human individuals. Findings and caveats of the study: The naive CD4 repertoires of a few donors were compared, and approximately 5% of clonotypes were shared. Naive subsets generally exceeded memory subsets in estimated richness.

The assay used deep level. Profiling relied on immunoSEQ multiplex PCR, and the TCRdb table lists in-frame clones only, not all of them. The repertoire consists of roughly 2.4 million clones, with approximately 94% occurring once and the leading ten covering 0.1% to 0.15%. About this clone itself: What it recognizes is unknown.

This CDR3 region has 10 residues. Trimming removed 3 bases at V and 8 bases at J, with 7 bases between. CDR1 and CDR2 from the germline V gene are DFQATT and SNEGSKA (reference sequence). The origin of this receptor is a man between 18 and 29 years old in good health. The sequencing input was naive CD4+ T cells sorted from blood. Subset reported: CD45RA+ positively selected. The J gene is TRBJ1-1, the V gene TRBV20-1; no firm D call. In DNA form, the CDR3 reads TGCAGTGCTAGTCGACCGGAAGCTTTCTTT. Residues: CSASRPEAFF.